What follows are 9 T cell receptor beta chains derived from one specimen sequenced in a study of blood T cell repertoires in COVID-19. The method was immunoSEQ multiplex PCR; TCRdb's version includes in-frame clones alone and lacks a portion of them. This sample has approximately 65,000 clones, with 70% to 90% found just once. The sequenced sample was PBMCs or T cells enriched from blood (not recorded which). Receptors originate from a woman aged 35 to 49 with acute COVID-19.

The chain employs TRBV29-1 and TRBJ1-1, with TRBD1 identical over 9 bases. Germline V lookup: CDR1 SQVTM, CDR2 ANQGSEA. The CDR3 totals 11 residues. The trim removed 5 bases at V and 10 bases at J, leaving 5 bases unmatched. In DNA form, the CDR3 reads TGCAGCGTTTCCGACAGGGGGTTAGCTTTCTTT. Translating gives CSVSDRGLAFF.

The chain links TRBV10-1 to TRBJ2-3; 7 bases match TRBD1. CDR1 is WNHNN and CDR2 is SYGVQD in the germline V gene (reference sequence). This CDR3 contains 15 residues. Trimming cost V 5 bases and J 1 base; bases outside gene matches: 6. The CDR3 coding sequence is TGCGCCAGCAGTCCAGGGGGTACGGGCACAGATACGCAGTATTTT. As protein: CASSPGGTGTDTQYF.

The chain combines TRBV18 with TRBJ2-5, with a weak D call TRBD2 (6 bases). The CDR3 contains 18 residues. Per germline, CDR1 KGHSH and CDR2 LQKENI. V was pared by 8 bases and J by 1 base, with 26 bases between. CDR3 residues: CASRTSLAAGRSQETQYF. The CDR3 DNA reads as TGTGCCAGCCGCACCAGTTTAGCGGCGGGGAGGTCCCAAGAGACCCAGTACTTC.

V and J are TRBV19 and TRBJ1-2; weak D call: TRBD1 (6 bases). With 5 bases removed from V and 2 bases from J, the gap between germline ends came to 15 bases. This CDR3 has 15 residues. CDR1 and CDR2 (germline): LNHDA, SQIVND (reference sequence). CDR3 region: CASSPDRWGNYGYTF. Written as DNA, the CDR3 is TGTGCCAGTAGTCCCGACAGGTGGGGGAACTATGGCTACACCTTC.

This clone was observed a single time. The chain carries TRBV6-1 and TRBJ1-2, with D maybe TRBD1 (5 bases). The CDR3 runs 13 residues. The V end lost 0 bases, the J end lost 5 bases, and 7 bases lay between the germline ends. The germline V gene encodes CDR1 MNHNS and CDR2 SASEGT. CDR3 bases: TGTGCCAGCAGTGAAGCTAGGGGATATGGCTACACCTTC. Translated: CASSEARGYGYTF.

The J gene is TRBJ1-1, the V gene TRBV19; D gene unclear. The germline V gene has CDR1 LNHDA and CDR2 SQIVND (reference sequence). CDR3 length equals 17 residues. V was trimmed by 1 base and J by 1 base, leaving 16 bases between them. The CDR3 here is CASSIAVSRGRNTEAFF. CDR3 DNA: TGTGCCAGTAGTATAGCAGTCAGTCGGGGTAGGAACACTGAAGCTTTCTTT. The entire variable domain, with the rest obtained from reference TRBV19 and TRBJ1-1, is as follows: DGGITQSPKYLFRKEGQNVTLSCEQNLNHDAMYWYRQDPGQGLRLIYYSQIVNDFQKGDIAEGYSVSREKKESFPLTVTSAQKNPTAFYLCASSIAVSRGRNTEAFFGQGTRLTVV.

This chain joins TRBV7-9 and TRBJ1-5; D unclear. The CDR3 spans 14 residues. The germline V and J ends were trimmed by 2 bases and 0 bases, with 5 bases remaining between them. Germline lookup yields CDR1 SEHNR and CDR2 FQNEAQ (reference sequence). The CDR3 DNA sequence: TGTGCCAGCAGCTTAACAGATAGCAATCAGCCCCAGCATTTT. It codes for CASSLTDSNQPQHF.

The chain has TRBV13 and TRBJ2-7; D remains ambiguous. Germline CDR1 reads PRHDT; CDR2 reads FYEKMQ (reference sequence). This CDR3 has 13 residues. V was trimmed by 5 bases and J by 0 bases, leaving 8 bases between them. This CDR3 is CASSPESSYEQYF. In DNA form, the CDR3 reads TGTGCCAGCAGCCCGGAGAGCTCCTACGAGCAGTACTTC.

This chain links TRBV6-1 with TRBJ2-2; TRBD1 aligns across 9 bases. The CDR3 consists of 14 residues. The J segment lost 7 bases and the V segment lost 3 bases, leaving 3 bases of the junction unmatched. The germline gives CDR1 MNHNS, CDR2 SASEGT. CDR3 amino acids: CASSEGTGHGELFF. CDR3 in DNA: TGTGCCAGCAGTGAGGGGACAGGGCACGGGGAGCTGTTTTTT.